Sequencing of this TCR beta chain was carried out in a study of cytomegalovirus exposure and HLA in healthy donors. Study-level information: A preliminary data release comprised tens of millions of unique TCRs obtained from HLA-typed donors.

Looked up from germline, CDR1 is MGHRA and CDR2 is YSYEKL. V was pared by 4 bases and J by 2 bases, with 15 bases between. The CDR3 loop spans 15 amino acids. Notes on the study in general: Investigators reported 150 to 200 TCR beta chains as tied to cytomegalovirus. A reported reduction in N-insertions relative to the roughly 700-donor mean was seen in an Asian-associated ancestry cluster in a later analysis.

As regards this clone: Its antigen is unknown.

Both 60 Vbeta primers and 13 Jbeta primers went into the PCR. Here immunoSEQ multiplex PCR was the method, and the copy in TCRdb shows in-frame clones only, minus some. The sample yields some 200,000 clones, 70% to 85% seen once. The sample was PBMCs. V and J are TRBV4-1 and TRBJ2-7, with TRBD2 as a possible D gene (5 bases). The TCR was taken from a girl aged 2-10 years in good health and CMV-seronegative. CDR3 in amino acids: CASSPTTGVPYEQYF. The DNA of the CDR3 is TGCGCCAGCAGCCCGACCACCGGGGTCCCCTACGAGCAGTACTTC.